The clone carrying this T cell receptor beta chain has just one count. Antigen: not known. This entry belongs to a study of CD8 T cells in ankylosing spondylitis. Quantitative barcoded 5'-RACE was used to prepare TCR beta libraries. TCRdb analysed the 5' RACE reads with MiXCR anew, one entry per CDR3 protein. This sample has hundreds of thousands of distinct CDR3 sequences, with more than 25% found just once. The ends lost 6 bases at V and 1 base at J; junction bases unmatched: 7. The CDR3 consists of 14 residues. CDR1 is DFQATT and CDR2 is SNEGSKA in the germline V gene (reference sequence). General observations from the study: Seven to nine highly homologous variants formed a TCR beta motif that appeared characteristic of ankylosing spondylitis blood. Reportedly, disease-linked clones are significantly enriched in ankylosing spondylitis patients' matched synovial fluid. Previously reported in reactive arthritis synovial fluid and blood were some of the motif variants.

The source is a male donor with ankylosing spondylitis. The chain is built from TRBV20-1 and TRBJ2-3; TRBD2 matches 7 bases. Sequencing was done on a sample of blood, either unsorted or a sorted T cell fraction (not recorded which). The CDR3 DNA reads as TGCAGTGCCGTAATAGCGGGTCGCACAGATACGCAGTATTTT. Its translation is CSAVIAGRTDTQYF.